This T cell receptor beta chain was identified in a study of blood T cell repertoires in COVID-19. As for the study in general: Sites across the United States, Italy and Spain contributed samples from acute and convalescent COVID-19.

Participants spanned ages about 18 to 90 years and resided in about two dozen US areas. Generated by immunoSEQ multiplex PCR, the TCRdb table keeps only in-frame clones and is missing some. Of about 330,000 clones listed, about 90% are singletons. The V and J ends lost 3 bases and 8 bases respectively, with 13 bases between them. The CDR3 runs 14 residues. Germline CDR1 reads MDHEN; CDR2 reads SYDVKM. The gene calls are TRBV28 and TRBJ1-4, with D unresolved. The source of this sequence is a woman aged 25 to 39 who had recovered from COVID-19. Sequences were obtained from PBMCs or T cells enriched from blood (not recorded which). The CDR3 here is CASSFWEGREKLFF. For the CDR3, the DNA is TGTGCCAGCAGTTTTTGGGAGGGTCGAGAAAAACTGTTTTTT.